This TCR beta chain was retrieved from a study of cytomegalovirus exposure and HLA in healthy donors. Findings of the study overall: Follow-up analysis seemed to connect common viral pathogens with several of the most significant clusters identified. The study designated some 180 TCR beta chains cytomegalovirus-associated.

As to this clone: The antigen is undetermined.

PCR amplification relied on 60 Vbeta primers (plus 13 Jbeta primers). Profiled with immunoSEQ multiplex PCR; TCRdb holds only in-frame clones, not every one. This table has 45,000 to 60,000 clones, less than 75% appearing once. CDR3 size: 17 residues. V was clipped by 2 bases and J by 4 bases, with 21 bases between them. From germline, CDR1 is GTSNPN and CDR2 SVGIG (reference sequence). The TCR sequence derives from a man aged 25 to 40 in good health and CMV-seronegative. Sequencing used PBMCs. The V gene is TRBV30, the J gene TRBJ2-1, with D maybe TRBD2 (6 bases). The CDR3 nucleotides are TGTGCCTGGAGTATCGTAGCTTTCGTGGGGGGATACAATGAGCAGTTCTTC. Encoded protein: CAWSIVAFVGGYNEQFF.